This TCR beta chain appears in the sequencing data of a study of cytomegalovirus exposure and HLA in healthy donors. CDR1 and CDR2 (germline): SGHTA, FQGNSA. The CDR3 loop spans 14 amino acids. The J segment lost 8 bases and the V segment lost 10 bases, leaving 9 bases of the junction unmatched. 60 Vbeta and 13 Jbeta primers were used in PCR. Here immunoSEQ multiplex PCR was the method, and the copy in TCRdb shows in-frame clones only, minus some. In the table there are fewer than 350,000 clones, around 90% of which are singletons. This TCR derives from a woman between 18 and 30 years old in good health and CMV-seronegative. The genes are TRBV7-2 and TRBJ2-2, with 11 positions matching TRBD2. Sequencing was performed on PBMCs. The CDR3 here is CANKLAGERGELFF. CDR3 nucleotides: TGTGCCAACAAACTAGCGGGGGAGCGAGGGGAGCTGTTTTTT.